This T cell receptor beta chain was recovered during a study of T cell clonotyping in hematopoietic cell transplantation. Study outcomes and limitations: Broader posttransplant TCR repertoire diversity was predicted by graft donor and pretransplant recipient Inverse Simpson Index values. CD4 and CD8 repertoire contributions could not be separated without sorting. Recipient TCR diversity dropped after transplant; expanded clonotypes rose from day 30 to 180. At the given depth, recipient repertoires were over 97% de novo clonotypes.

Remarks on this clone: The antigen remains undetermined.

Sequencing was performed with immunoSEQ multiplex PCR; in TCRdb, only in-frame clones are kept and a portion is missing. Found here are tens of thousands of clones, about 95% of them singletons; the top ten hold roughly 0.9%. The CDR3 sequence is 18 residues long. CDR1 is SGHAT and CDR2 is FQDESV in the germline V gene (reference sequence). The ends were cut back, 2 bases at V and 1 base at J, with 20 bases in the middle. Material: peripheral blood mononuclear cells. The receptor was derived from a man under 40 in good health. Some clones in this sample may be carry-over from other donors' samples. The chain is built from TRBV11-1 and TRBJ2-5; the D gene is possibly TRBD2 (7 bases). The CDR3 is CASSLRGGRDFPQETQYF. For the CDR3, the DNA is TGTGCCAGCAGCTTAAGGGGGGGCCGGGACTTTCCCCAAGAGACCCAGTACTTC.